The 16 T cell receptor beta chains below were found in one sample sequenced in a study of T cell repertoires in cytomegalovirus infection. TCRdb fed the reads into MiXCR, producing one record per CDR3 protein. Of over 450,000 distinct CDR3 sequences listed, about 11% were seen once; the top ten hold about a tenth. Sequencing used PBMCs. The receptors were sampled from a human donor in good health (CMV status not recorded). Some clones in this sample may be carry-over from other donors' samples.

J is TRBJ1-1 and V is TRBV12-3 or TRBV12-4; tentative D call: TRBD1 (6 bases). CDR3 length: 14 amino acids. V lost 6 bases, J lost 0 bases, and 11 bases lay in between. The CDR3 sequence is CASRRDTLNTEAFF. CDR3 sequence (DNA): TGTGCCAGCAGGCGGGACACCCTGAACACTGAAGCTTTCTTT.

The V gene is TRBV19, the J gene TRBJ2-3; a weak D match, TRBD2 (5 bases). The ends were cut back, 5 bases at V and 5 bases at J, with 14 bases in the middle. The CDR3 spans 14 residues. Germline-derived CDR1 and CDR2 are LNHDA and SQIVND (reference sequence). The CDR3 DNA reads TGTGCCAGTAGTCGAAGCCCGGCGGGAGATACGCAGTATTTT. The encoded protein is CASSRSPAGDTQYF. The full variable domain, rest sourced from reference TRBV19 and TRBJ2-3, is DGGITQSPKYLFRKEGQNVTLSCEQNLNHDAMYWYRQDPGQGLRLIYYSQIVNDFQKGDIAEGYSVSREKKESFPLTVTSAQKNPTAFYLCASSRSPAGDTQYFGPGTRLTVL.

Details on this clonotype: A clone one base away is much larger, so this may be a read error. This chain joins TRBV27 and TRBJ1-5; 9 positions agree with TRBD1. With V trimmed by 8 bases and J by 4 bases, 15 bases remained unmatched. The CDR3 consists of 17 residues. CDR1 MNHEY and CDR2 SMNVEV come from the germline V gene (reference sequence). The CDR3 bases are TGTGCCAGCGAGTGGTACCGGGACAGGGCCCTTAATCAGCCCCAGCATTTT. Protein: CASEWYRDRALNQPQHF.

This clonotype was seen at least ten times. This rearrangement joins TRBV7-6 to TRBJ2-1; TRBD1 matches 7 bases. After removal of 5 bases from V and 8 bases from J, the junction contained 15 bases not matched to a gene. The CDR3 is made up of 16 amino acids. Germline V gives CDR1 SGHVS, CDR2 FNYEAQ. CDR3: CASSPQSQTGKDEQFF. CDR3 DNA: TGTGCCAGCAGCCCCCAGAGTCAGACAGGGAAGGATGAGCAGTTCTTC. The complete variable domain, with remaining parts taken from reference TRBV7-6 and TRBJ2-1, reads GAGVSQSPRYKVTKRGQDVALRCDPISGHVSLYWYRQALGQGPEFLTYFNYEAQQDKSGLPNDRFSAERPEGSISTLTIQRTEQRDSAMYRCASSPQSQTGKDEQFFGPGTRLTVL.

In its sample, this clonotype was seen many times. The chain is built from TRBV20-1 and TRBJ2-7; possibly TRBD2 for D (5 bases). Germline CDR1 DFQATT, CDR2 SNEGSKA (reference sequence). The V and J ends lost 0 bases and 0 bases respectively, with 12 bases between them. This CDR3 is built from 15 residues. As DNA, the CDR3 is TGCAGTGCTAGAGATCCTCTAGCTGGCTCCTACGAGCAGTACTTC. Translation: CSARDPLAGSYEQYF.

The rearrangement joins TRBV28 to TRBJ2-7; tentative D call: TRBD1 (5 bases). Germline CDR1 and CDR2: MDHEN and SYDVKM. V was pared by 3 bases and J by 0 bases, with 15 bases between. The CDR3 totals 16 residues. Written as DNA, the CDR3 is TGTGCCAGCAGTTTTAGGGGCCAGTTTATCTCCTACGAGCAGTACTTC. It codes for CASSFRGQFISYEQYF. The full variable domain, rest sourced from reference TRBV28 and TRBJ2-7, is DVKVTQSSRYLVKRTGEKVFLECVQDMDHENMFWYRQDPGLGLRLIYFSYDVKMKEKGDIPEGYSVSREKKERFSLILESASTNQTSMYLCASSFRGQFISYEQYFGPGTRLTVT.

The sample holds many counts of this clonotype. The chain uses TRBV20-1 and TRBJ2-5; 13 nucleotides line up with TRBD2. Germline CDR1 is DFQATT and CDR2 is SNEGSKA (reference sequence). There are 14 residues in the CDR3. The V gene end was trimmed by 5 bases and the J gene end by 2 bases; junction bases not matched to a gene: 2. The CDR3 reads CSARTSGGQETQYF. CDR3 DNA sequence: TGCAGTGCTCGGACTAGCGGGGGTCAAGAGACCCAGTACTTC.

This clonotype was recorded at least ten times. The chain has TRBV5-1 and TRBJ2-1, with D perhaps TRBD1 or TRBD2 (5 bases each). The length of the CDR3 is 17 residues. Germline V lookup: CDR1 SGHRS, CDR2 YFSETQ. Trimming left V 2 bases short and J 8 bases short, with 23 bases between. The CDR3 loop is CASSLSGQRTYLDEQFF. DNA of the CDR3: TGCGCCAGCAGCTTATCGGGGCAACGTACATATTTGGATGAGCAGTTCTTC.

V gene TRBV4-2 combines with J gene TRBJ1-2, with a tentative D call TRBD1 (6 bases). Trimming left V 7 bases short and J 0 bases short, with 18 bases between. Germline CDR1 is LGHNA and CDR2 is YNFKEQ. This CDR3 has 16 amino acids. This CDR3 reads CASTNVGGRANYGYTF. CDR3 DNA: TGTGCCAGCACGAATGTCGGGGGCAGAGCTAACTATGGCTACACCTTC.

The chain is built from TRBV4-2 and TRBJ2-3; 10 positions match TRBD2. Per the germline V gene, CDR1 is LGHNA and CDR2 is YNFKEQ. V trimming: 2 bases; J trimming: 6 bases; junction bases outside the gene matches: 8. This CDR3 spans 16 amino acids. This chain's CDR3 is CASSQQTSGSRDTQYF. CDR3 nucleotides: TGTGCCAGCAGCCAACAGACTAGCGGGTCCAGGGATACGCAGTATTTT.

This clonotype was seen many times. The CDR3 nucleotides read TGTGCCAGCAGCTTAGTCGGACAGCTTAGCTCCTACAATGAGCAGTTCTTC. Encoded protein: CASSLVGQLSSYNEQFF. The chain combines TRBV7-9 with TRBJ2-1; a weak D match, TRBD1 (6 bases). Germline CDR1 is SEHNR and CDR2 is FQNEAQ (reference sequence). This CDR3 contains 17 residues. Trimming removed 1 base from V and 0 bases from J, with 13 bases in between.

This clonotype showed up just a few times. This chain uses TRBV19 with TRBJ1-6; 7 bases are a match to TRBD1. The V gene end was trimmed by 6 bases and the J gene end by 9 bases; junction bases not matched to a gene: 11. The CDR3 extends over 15 amino acids. Per the germline V gene, CDR1 is LNHDA and CDR2 is SQIVND (reference sequence). Here the CDR3 reads CASRSDRVSASPLHF. The CDR3 DNA follows: TGTGCCAGTAGGTCCGACAGGGTTTCTGCTTCACCCCTCCACTTT. The complete variable domain, with remaining parts taken from reference TRBV19 and TRBJ1-6, reads DGGITQSPKYLFRKEGQNVTLSCEQNLNHDAMYWYRQDPGQGLRLIYYSQIVNDFQKGDIAEGYSVSREKKESFPLTVTSAQKNPTAFYLCASRSDRVSASPLHFGNGTRLTVT.

This chain joins TRBV19 and TRBJ1-1; no definite D call. There are 13 residues in the CDR3. The V end was cut by 0 bases, the J end by 3 bases, with 5 bases between. CDR1 LNHDA and CDR2 SQIVND come from the germline V gene (reference sequence). The CDR3 DNA reads as TGTGCCAGTAGTATAGATTGGGACACTGAAGCTTTCTTT. This encodes CASSIDWDTEAFF.

This clonotype was seen only once. V and J are TRBV10-3 and TRBJ1-1; 10 nucleotides line up with TRBD1. Germline V gene sequence: CDR1 ENHRY, CDR2 SYGVKD. Trimming removed 8 bases from V and 3 bases from J; junction bases left unmatched: 6. The CDR3 spans 14 residues. CDR3 loop: CAIRQGARDTEAFF. The CDR3 DNA is TGTGCCATCCGACAGGGGGCTAGGGACACTGAAGCTTTCTTT.

Regarding this clonotype: A much larger clone differs from this one at a single base, so this may be a read error. The chain carries TRBV3-1 and TRBJ1-3; 7 nucleotides agree with TRBD1. This CDR3 has 17 amino acids. The germline V gene encodes CDR1 LGHDT and CDR2 YNNKEL (reference sequence). CDR3 sequence reads: CASGQNRGQLSGNTIYF. CDR3 DNA sequence: TGTGCCAGCGGCCAGAACAGGGGACAACTATCTGGAAACACCATATATTTT.

This clonotype was counted many times. This chain joins TRBV7-6 and TRBJ2-1; no firm D call. Per the germline V gene, CDR1 is SGHVS and CDR2 is FNYEAQ. The CDR3 runs to 16 residues. V was cut by 2 bases and J by 0 bases, with 11 bases left in between. The CDR3 bases are TGTGCCAGCAGCTTACAGTCGAAAAGCTCCTACAATGAGCAGTTCTTC. It translates to CASSLQSKSSYNEQFF.